The clone carrying this T cell receptor beta chain has more than one count but fewer than ten. Its antigen remains unidentified. These data are taken from a study of response to subunit inactivated influenza vaccine. MiXCR, run by TCRdb on the RT-PCR reads, gives a single entry per CDR3 protein. The profile shows 550,000 to 650,000 distinct CDR3 sequences, 12% of them singletons. Whole-study results and caveats: It was the authors' suggestion that each seasonal influenza vaccination recruits few new T cells.

The CDR3 totals 15 residues. The V gene end was trimmed by 1 base and the J gene end by 4 bases; junction bases not matched to a gene: 4. From germline, CDR1 is SGHAT and CDR2 FQNNGV. Source: PBMCs from blood, taken on the day of vaccination. This clonotype was sampled from a man aged 45-65 years who received an inactivated influenza vaccine. The J gene is TRBJ2-1, the V gene TRBV11-2, with 7 bases lining up with TRBD2. The CDR3 here is CASSLALASYNEQFF. The CDR3 bases are TGTGCCAGCAGCTTAGCACTAGCGTCGTACAATGAGCAGTTCTTC.